This T cell receptor beta chain was captured in a study of blood T cells in healthy people across ages. V gave up 5 bases and J gave up 11 bases; unmatched junction bases: 14. Per germline, CDR1 DFQATT and CDR2 SNEGSKA (reference sequence). The CDR3 contains 13 residues. Primed by a sample-barcoded 5' primer and a J-beta primer mix, a second PCR proceeded for about 6 to 12 cycles. Each cDNA was tagged by a template-switch adaptor containing 12 random nucleotides. MiXCR was run by TCRdb on the 5' RACE reads, yielding one entry per CDR3 protein. The table lists around 2 million distinct CDR3 sequences, 35% to 50% of them singletons. Comments on this clonotype: No antigen is known for it.

Study results and caveats: The study found more naive CD4+ cells and higher diversity in long-lived than aged donors. Total diversity from one million sequenced T cells was likely underestimated.

The clonotype comes from a human donor in good health. Sequenced input: blood. This chain uses TRBV20-1 with TRBJ1-2, with 7 bases lining up with TRBD1. CDR3 nucleotides: TGCAGTGCTCCCGGGACAGCACCTATGAGATACACCTTC. Translating it yields CSAPGTAPMRYTF.